Each of the 20 T cell receptor beta chains below was sequenced from the same sample in a study of T cells in Graves' hyperthyroidism and ophthalmopathy. The TCR beta CDR3 regions underwent amplification using RNA transcripts as the source. TCR CDR3 regions were first amplified by RT-PCR with HTBI primers. In TCRdb, the multiplex PCR reads were re-called with MiXCR into one record per CDR3 protein. Found here are nearly 750,000 distinct CDR3 sequences, roughly a third of them singletons; the top ten hold around 31%. Source material: blood. The receptors derive from a woman in her thirties or forties with Graves' hyperthyroidism.

This clonotype was found many times. The genes are TRBV29-1 and TRBJ2-5; unclear D gene. Germline values: CDR1 SQVTM, CDR2 ANQGSEA. Trimming took off 2 bases at V and 5 bases at J, with 12 bases between the two ends. This CDR3 contains 13 residues. In DNA form, the CDR3 reads TGCAGCGTTGAAAGAGGCACCGGGGAGACCCAGTACTTC. It specifies CSVERGTGETQYF.

This clonotype showed up just a few times. V and J are TRBV4-3 and TRBJ1-2, with TRBD1 matching 9 bases. V shed 4 bases, J shed 4 bases, and the junction held 10 bases outside the gene matches. This CDR3 has 16 residues. Germline assignment: CDR1 LGHNA and CDR2 YSLEER. This CDR3 reads CASSPQGQGELYGYTF. DNA of the CDR3: TGCGCCAGCAGCCCTCAGGGACAGGGAGAACTCTATGGCTACACCTTC.

This clonotype was seen ten or more times. V is TRBV2 and J is TRBJ1-5, with D perhaps matching TRBD1 (5 bases). The germline V gene encodes CDR1 SNHLY and CDR2 FYNNEI. The CDR3 has 14 amino acids. V gave up 4 bases and J gave up 6 bases, with 13 bases separating them. The CDR3 loop is CASSGIGGGQPQHF. CDR3 nucleotide sequence: TGTGCCAGCAGTGGGATTGGGGGAGGTCAGCCCCAGCATTTT.

On this clonotype itself: Its ends do not fully match the called genes, so a read error is possible. The chain's CDR3 is CVSSQDWAENTGELFF. The CDR3 DNA follows: TGCGTCAGCAGCCAAGATTGGGCCGAGAACACCGGGGAGCTGTTTTTT. The chain couples TRBV4-3 to TRBJ2-2; D remains ambiguous. The CDR3 spans 16 residues. Germline assignment: CDR1 LGHNA and CDR2 YSLEER.

V gene TRBV29-1 combines with J gene TRBJ2-5; no clear D. Germline CDR1 is SQVTM and CDR2 is ANQGSEA. The CDR3 has 14 residues. Trimming shortened V by 8 bases and J by 2 bases, and 18 bases separated the two germline ends. The CDR3 nucleotides are TGCAGCAGTTACGATAAGACCGGGCAAGAGACCCAGTACTTC. Protein product: CSSYDKTGQETQYF.

The table lists this clonotype with many counts. J is TRBJ1-4 and V is TRBV11-2, with D possibly matching TRBD1 (5 bases). The germline CDR1 and CDR2 sequences are SGHAT and FQNNGV. With 6 bases removed from V and 4 bases from J, the gap between germline ends came to 15 bases. The CDR3 runs to 15 residues. CDR3 amino acids: CASSQSRAGNEKLFF. The CDR3 DNA is TGTGCCAGCAGTCAGAGCAGGGCTGGTAATGAAAAACTGTTTTTT.

This clonotype showed up just a few times. The J gene is TRBJ2-3, the V gene TRBV2; D gene uncertain. Germline lookup yields CDR1 SNHLY and CDR2 FYNNEI. V was shortened by 4 bases and J by 2 bases, with 13 bases between the two germline ends. The CDR3 length is 15 residues. CDR3 in amino acids: CASSATETVTDTQYF. For the CDR3, the DNA is TGTGCCAGCAGTGCTACCGAGACCGTCACAGATACGCAGTATTTT.

Many counts were recorded for this clonotype. This sequence joins TRBV20-1 and TRBJ2-5, with a tentative D call TRBD1 (6 bases). V was shortened by 7 bases and J by 4 bases, with 7 bases between the two germline ends. The CDR3 runs to 10 residues. Germline V gives CDR1 DFQATT, CDR2 SNEGSKA (reference sequence). CDR3 DNA: TGCAGTGGGGGGCGAGAGACCCAGTACTTC. Protein sequence: CSGGRETQYF.

This clonotype was observed a few times. The V and J genes are TRBV4-1 and TRBJ1-5; no reliable D call. Germline lookup yields CDR1 MGHRA and CDR2 YSYEKL. Trimming stripped 1 base from V and 8 bases from J, with 18 bases between. CDR3 length: 16 amino acids. This CDR3 reads CASSQALLTINEPQHF. The CDR3 coding sequence is TGCGCCAGCAGCCAAGCACTCCTAACCATCAACGAGCCCCAGCATTTT.

In regard to this clonotype: An end of the junction differs from the germline gene, which may be a read error. This rearrangement joins TRBV20-1 to TRBJ2-7; 12 bases match TRBD1. The length of the CDR3 is 14 residues. Germline-derived CDR1 and CDR2 are DFQATT and SNEGSKA (reference sequence). CDR3 DNA sequence: TGCGGTGCCCCGGGACAGGGGGCGATCAGCGAGCAGTACTTC. Protein product: CGAPGQGAISEQYF.

The table lists this clonotype with many counts. The chain links TRBV4-3 to TRBJ1-2, with D possibly TRBD1 on 6 matching bases. The V gene lost 0 bases and the J gene lost 2 bases, with 10 bases spanning the gap. Germline CDR1 is LGHNA and CDR2 is YSLEER. The CDR3 runs to 15 residues. CDR3 residues: CASSQDDGTNYGYTF. The CDR3 DNA reads as TGCGCCAGCAGCCAAGATGATGGGACAAACTATGGCTACACCTTC.

This clonotype was recorded many times. The rearrangement uses TRBV2 and TRBJ2-2; TRBD2 is a possible D gene (5 bases). V dropped 7 bases and J dropped 6 bases, with 12 bases sitting between them. This CDR3 region has 13 residues. Germline V gene sequence: CDR1 SNHLY, CDR2 FYNNEI. The CDR3 DNA follows: TGTGCCAGCATCGAGGGAATCGCCGGGGAGCTGTTTTTT. Protein sequence: CASIEGIAGELFF.

A few counts support this clonotype. This chain connects TRBV5-5 to TRBJ1-1; D ambiguous. Germline CDR1 reads SGHKS; CDR2 reads YYEKEE (reference sequence). The V end lost 6 bases, the J end lost 7 bases, and 16 bases lay between the germline ends. The CDR3 is 13 amino acids. The CDR3 sequence: CASNPMGSGEAFF. The DNA for the CDR3 is TGTGCCAGCAACCCCATGGGGAGCGGTGAAGCTTTCTTT.

This rearrangement joins TRBV11-2 to TRBJ2-3; 10 bases agree with TRBD2. Germline loops: CDR1 SGHAT, CDR2 FQNNGV. J was trimmed by 3 bases and V by 4 bases; bases with no gene match: 4. The CDR3 loop spans 15 amino acids. The CDR3 DNA follows: TGTGCCAGCAGCTCTCAAGCGGGAGGGACAGATACGCAGTATTTT. Amino acid sequence: CASSSQAGGTDTQYF. Full variable domain (outside the CDR3, taken from reference TRBV11-2 and TRBJ2-3): EAGVAQSPRYKIIEKRQSVAFWCNPISGHATLYWYQQILGQGPKLLIQFQNNGVVDDSQLPKDRFSAERLKGVDSTLKIQPAKLEDSAVYLCASSSQAGGTDTQYFGPGTRLTVL.

The CDR3 loop reads CASSTPGKYYEQYF. The CDR3 bases are TGTGCCAGCAGCACCCCCGGCAAGTACTACGAGCAGTACTTC. The chain joins TRBV7-2 to TRBJ2-7, with D unresolved. CDR3 length equals 14 residues. The germline V gene encodes CDR1 SGHTA and CDR2 FQGNSA. Trimming pared 5 bases from V and 3 bases from J, leaving 14 bases between.

The chain links TRBV7-2 to TRBJ1-5; D not resolved. The germline V gene has CDR1 SGHTA and CDR2 FQGNSA. The CDR3 extends over 20 amino acids. V was clipped by 1 base and J by 0 bases, with 22 bases between them. The CDR3 sequence is CASSLDPGPEAEYSNQPQHF. The DNA for the CDR3 is TGTGCCAGCAGCTTAGATCCTGGACCCGAAGCGGAGTATAGCAATCAGCCCCAGCATTTT.

The chain carries TRBV7-9 and TRBJ2-3; the D gene is possibly TRBD2 (6 bases). Germline values: CDR1 SEHNR, CDR2 FQNEAQ (reference sequence). Trimming removed 5 bases from V and 6 bases from J, with 15 bases in between. This CDR3 comprises 14 residues. CDR3 sequence: CASSPGTPSDTQYF. CDR3 bases: TGTGCCAGCAGCCCAGGGACTCCCTCCGATACGCAGTATTTT. Full variable domain (missing parts from reference TRBV7-9 and TRBJ2-3): DTGVSQNPRHKITKRGQNVTFRCDPISEHNRLYWYRQTLGQGPEFLTYFQNEAQLEKSRLLSDRFSAERPKGSFSTLEIQRTEQGDSAMYLCASSPGTPSDTQYFGPGTRLTVL.

The V gene is TRBV7-9, the J gene TRBJ2-7; 13 bases are a match to TRBD2. J was trimmed by 7 bases and V by 2 bases; bases with no gene match: 8. This CDR3 region has 16 residues. From germline, CDR1 is SEHNR and CDR2 FQNEAQ (reference sequence). CDR3 nucleotide sequence: TGTGCCAGCAGCTTATCGACCGGACTAGCGGGAGATGAGCAGTACTTC. This translates into CASSLSTGLAGDEQYF.

The genes are TRBV7-6 and TRBJ1-6, with 7 nucleotides matching TRBD1. Trimming cost V 3 bases and J 5 bases; bases outside gene matches: 7. CDR1 is SGHVS, CDR2 FNYEAQ, per germline. This CDR3 contains 16 residues. The CDR3 region has the DNA TGTGCCAGCAGCTTGGCCCAGGGGGTGGATAATTCACCCCTCCACTTT. It yields the protein CASSLAQGVDNSPLHF.

This clonotype has ten or more counts. The gene calls are TRBV5-5 and TRBJ2-6; no definite D call. CDR1 SGHKS and CDR2 YYEKEE come from the germline V gene (reference sequence). The ends were cut back, 9 bases at V and 0 bases at J, with 13 bases in the middle. The CDR3 length is 15 residues. CDR3 bases: TGTGCCACCGCGCCGTTCCACTCTGGGGCCAACGTCCTGACTTTC. This sequence encodes CATAPFHSGANVLTF. The entire variable domain, with the rest obtained from reference TRBV5-5 and TRBJ2-6, is as follows: DAGVTQSPTHLIKTRGQQVTLRCSPISGHKSVSWYQQVLGQGPQFIFQYYEKEERGRGNFPDRFSARQFPNYSSELNVNALLLGDSALYLCATAPFHSGANVLTFGAGSRLTVL.